The 26 T cell receptor beta chains listed next were all sequenced from one sample in a study of cytomegalovirus exposure and HLA in healthy donors. The primer mix had 60 Vbeta and 13 Jbeta primers. TCRdb's table, derived via immunoSEQ multiplex PCR, lists solely in-frame clones and lacks some. The profile shows 130,000 or so clones, over 70% of them singletons. Material: PBMCs. The origin of the receptors is a woman in her forties or fifties in good health and CMV-seropositive.

On this clone: Other DNA sequences in this specimen translate into the identical CDR3. The rearrangement joins TRBV4-2 to TRBJ2-3; 11 positions match TRBD2. The V gene end was trimmed by 2 bases and the J gene end by 4 bases; junction bases not matched to a gene: 5. Germline CDR1 reads LGHNA; CDR2 reads YNFKEQ. There are 16 residues in the CDR3. The DNA of the CDR3 is TGTGCCAGCAGCCAACTAGGACTAGCGGGCTCAGATACGCAGTATTTT. Protein: CASSQLGLAGSDTQYF.

The chain combines TRBV7-2 with TRBJ2-3; 8 bases agree with TRBD1. Germline CDR1 reads SGHTA; CDR2 reads FQGNSA. There are 13 residues in the CDR3. The V segment lost 4 bases and the J segment 4 bases; nucleotides outside the gene matches: 1. CDR3 coding DNA: TGTGCCAGCAGCTCGACAGGGGCAGATACGCAGTATTTT. It translates to CASSSTGADTQYF.

V usage is TRBV29-1 and J usage is TRBJ2-5; D perhaps matches TRBD2 (6 bases). This CDR3 comprises 12 residues. Trimming took off 5 bases at V and 5 bases at J, with 12 bases between the two ends. Germline CDR1 and CDR2: SQVTM and ANQGSEA. This CDR3 reads CSVSGLRETQYF. In DNA form, the CDR3 reads TGCAGCGTTTCGGGACTCCGGGAGACCCAGTACTTC.

Only a few counts were recorded for this clone. The chain is built from TRBV5-1 and TRBJ1-2, with 7 bases aligning to TRBD1. The CDR3 contains 16 residues. CDR1 is SGHRS and CDR2 is YFSETQ in the germline V gene. With 4 bases clipped from V and 0 bases from J, the junction kept 9 bases outside the gene matches. The chain's CDR3 is CASSEVPGQTNYGYTF. The CDR3 DNA reads as TGCGCCAGCAGCGAAGTACCGGGACAGACTAACTATGGCTACACCTTC.

V and J are TRBV28 and TRBJ1-2; 9 positions match TRBD1. Looked up from germline, CDR1 is MDHEN and CDR2 is SYDVKM. V lost 5 bases, J lost 7 bases, and 8 bases stayed unmatched. CDR3 length: 14 residues. The chain's CDR3 is CASSQNTGGLGYTF. CDR3 coding DNA: TGTGCCAGCAGTCAGAACACAGGGGGCCTTGGCTACACCTTC.

This rearrangement joins TRBV5-1 to TRBJ2-3, with D perhaps matching TRBD2 (6 bases). The V and J ends lost 0 bases and 4 bases respectively, with 15 bases between them. Germline CDR1 SGHRS, CDR2 YFSETQ. CDR3 length equals 16 residues. CDR3: CASSLGGTPRADTQYF. DNA of the CDR3: TGCGCCAGCAGCTTGGGGGGGACTCCAAGGGCAGATACGCAGTATTTT.

The rearrangement joins TRBV4-2 to TRBJ2-3, with 14 bases fitting TRBD2. The V gene's germline CDR1 is LGHNA and CDR2 YNFKEQ. J was trimmed by 3 bases and V by 0 bases; bases with no gene match: 2. The CDR3 sequence is 17 residues long. In nucleotides, the CDR3 is TGTGCCAGCAGCCAAGATGGGACTAGCGGGGGTACAGATACGCAGTATTTT. Amino acids: CASSQDGTSGGTDTQYF.

This chain uses TRBV29-1 with TRBJ1-1; 8 bases map to TRBD1. Trimming took 7 bases from V and 1 from J; bases not matched to a gene: 8. The CDR3 is made up of 14 amino acids. Germline V gives CDR1 SQVTM, CDR2 ANQGSEA. For the CDR3, the DNA is TGCAGCGCCCTGGACAGGGCTGGGAACACTGAAGCTTTCTTT. Its protein is CSALDRAGNTEAFF. Together with reference TRBV29-1 and TRBJ1-1, the CDR3 gives the full variable domain: SAVISQKPSRDICQRGTSLTIQCQVDSQVTMMFWYRQQPGQSLTLIATANQGSEATYESGFVIDKFPISRPNLTFSTLTVSNMSPEDSSIYLCSALDRAGNTEAFFGQGTRLTVV.

V usage is TRBV4-3 and J usage is TRBJ2-1, with a weak D call TRBD2 (8 bases). The CDR3 runs to 17 residues. Deletions cut 4 bases from V and 5 bases from J, with 21 bases between. Germline V lookup: CDR1 LGHNA, CDR2 YSLEER. The CDR3 region has the DNA TGCGCCAGCAGCCTCCACCTAAGGGGGCGGGGGGACAATGAGCAGTTCTTC. It is translated as CASSLHLRGRGDNEQFF.

The chain employs TRBV11-2 and TRBJ2-7, with TRBD2 identical over 9 bases. Per the germline V gene, CDR1 is SGHAT and CDR2 is FQNNGV. The CDR3 contains 17 residues. V was pared by 5 bases and J by 2 bases, with 13 bases of the junction left unmatched. The CDR3 loop is CASSQAPPSGTPYEQYF. The CDR3 DNA is TGTGCCAGCAGCCAGGCACCCCCTAGCGGGACCCCCTACGAGCAGTACTTC.

The chain carries TRBV6-1 and TRBJ2-1, with 8 bases matching TRBD2. Unmatched junction bases numbered 5, after V lost 2 bases and J lost 2 bases. Germline CDR1 reads MNHNS; CDR2 reads SASEGT. CDR3 length equals 16 residues. The CDR3 sequence: CASSERSGGTYNEQFF. For the CDR3, the DNA is TGTGCCAGCAGTGAACGGAGCGGGGGTACCTACAATGAGCAGTTCTTC.

This rearrangement joins TRBV9 to TRBJ2-7; 8 positions match TRBD1. The trim removed 0 bases at V and 3 bases at J, leaving 8 bases unmatched. The CDR3 runs 16 residues. Germline lookup yields CDR1 SGDLS and CDR2 YYNGEE. CDR3 nucleotides: TGTGCCAGCAGCGTAGCAGCAGGGGGCCGCCTCTACGAGCAGTACTTC. This translates into CASSVAAGGRLYEQYF. Full variable domain (remainder filled in from reference TRBV9 and TRBJ2-7): DSGVTQTPKHLITATGQRVTLRCSPRSGDLSVYWYQQSLDQGLQFLIQYYNGEERAKGNILERFSAQQFPDLHSELNLSSLELGDSALYFCASSVAAGGRLYEQYFGPGTRLTVT.

The chain links TRBV30 to TRBJ1-6; 10 bases align to TRBD1. CDR3 length: 13 residues. V was clipped by 6 bases and J by 10 bases; unmatched bases: 6. In germline, CDR1 is GTSNPN, CDR2 SVGIG (reference sequence). CDR3 nucleotides: TGTGCCTGTCGACAGGGGGCTGGGTCACCCCTCCACTTT. This sequence encodes CACRQGAGSPLHF.

The chain uses TRBV9 and TRBJ2-1; TRBD2 might be the D (6 bases). Germline V gene sequence: CDR1 SGDLS, CDR2 YYNGEE. The length of the CDR3 is 13 residues. Trimming stripped 1 base from V and 7 bases from J, with 9 bases between. CDR3 in amino acids: CASSVLAKNEQFF. In nucleotides, the CDR3 is TGTGCCAGCAGCGTACTAGCGAAGAATGAGCAGTTCTTC.

Regarding this clone: Germline and junction disagree at one end, which may indicate a read error. V is TRBV6-1 and J is TRBJ2-1, with TRBD2 matching over 7 bases. Per germline, CDR1 MNHNS and CDR2 SASEGT. The length of the CDR3 is 12 residues. The chain's CDR3 is CASTEGEREGIF. The CDR3 DNA follows: TGTGCCAGCACCGAAGGGGAGCGGGAAGGGATCTTC.

V is TRBV10-3 and J is TRBJ1-3; D is unresolved. The germline CDR1 and CDR2 sequences are ENHRY and SYGVKD. The CDR3 runs 16 residues. V was trimmed by 3 bases and J by 4 bases, leaving 16 bases between them. This CDR3 is CAISDQYSVGGNTIYF. CDR3 coding DNA: TGTGCCATCAGTGACCAATATTCCGTGGGCGGAAACACCATATATTTT.

The J gene is TRBJ1-6, the V gene TRBV11-2; D possibly corresponds to TRBD1 (6 bases). CDR1 and CDR2 (germline): SGHAT, FQNNGV. V gave up 1 base and J gave up 7 bases, with 8 bases separating them. The CDR3 contains 14 residues. The CDR3 nucleotides read TGTGCCAGCAGCTTAGGGCAGGGGAATTCACCCCTCCACTTT. It is translated as CASSLGQGNSPLHF.

This clone has only a few counts. The gene calls are TRBV11-2 and TRBJ2-1; TRBD1 matches at 8 bases. This CDR3 region has 15 residues. V shed 1 base and J 8 bases; nucleotides not matched to a gene: 7. The germline gives CDR1 SGHAT, CDR2 FQNNGV. The CDR3 region has the DNA TGTGCCAGCAGCTTAGGGGCAGGGGGCCTTCATGAGCAGTTCTTC. Encoded protein: CASSLGAGGLHEQFF. The complete variable domain, with remaining parts taken from reference TRBV11-2 and TRBJ2-1, reads EAGVAQSPRYKIIEKRQSVAFWCNPISGHATLYWYQQILGQGPKLLIQFQNNGVVDDSQLPKDRFSAERLKGVDSTLKIQPAKLEDSAVYLCASSLGAGGLHEQFFGPGTRLTVL.

This chain uses TRBV7-9 with TRBJ2-3; the D gene is possibly TRBD2 (6 bases). Germline CDR1 SEHNR, CDR2 FQNEAQ (reference sequence). Trimming left V 4 bases short and J 7 bases short, with 6 bases between. The CDR3 is 11 amino acids. The CDR3: CASSWDYTQYF. Here the CDR3 DNA reads TGTGCCAGCAGCTGGGACTATACGCAGTATTTT.

The chain has TRBV29-1 and TRBJ2-3, with 12 bases fitting TRBD2. Trimming at V came to 4 bases and at J to 3 bases, leaving 5 bases not matched to a gene. Germline V lookup: CDR1 SQVTM, CDR2 ANQGSEA. CDR3 size: 15 residues. The CDR3 DNA is TGCAGCGTTGGTGGACTAGCGGGAAGGACAGATACGCAGTATTTT. Its protein product is CSVGGLAGRTDTQYF.

The chain has TRBV7-9 and TRBJ2-5; TRBD2 matches 9 bases. Germline CDR1 SEHNR, CDR2 FQNEAQ (reference sequence). V gave up 2 bases and J gave up 4 bases; unmatched junction bases: 14. There are 18 residues in the CDR3. The CDR3 region is CASSLSGGRVGWRETQYF. CDR3 sequence (DNA): TGTGCCAGCAGCTTATCTGGCGGGAGGGTGGGCTGGAGAGAGACCCAGTACTTC.

This clone was found a few times. The chain combines TRBV7-9 with TRBJ2-1; D is ambiguous. The CDR3 covers 15 residues. CDR1 is SEHNR, CDR2 FQNEAQ, per germline (reference sequence). Deletions cut 1 base from V and 9 bases from J, with 16 bases between. The CDR3 protein is CASSLVTPHTSEQFF. The CDR3 DNA follows: TGTGCCAGCAGCTTAGTGACACCACATACAAGTGAGCAGTTCTTC.

The V gene is TRBV5-6, the J gene TRBJ1-2; 9 positions agree with TRBD1. The CDR3 extends over 16 amino acids. Per germline, CDR1 SGHDT and CDR2 YYEEEE. The V gene end was trimmed by 2 bases and the J gene end by 4 bases; junction bases not matched to a gene: 9. Here the CDR3 DNA reads TGTGCCAGCAGCTTTATCGGACAGGGGATGACCTATGGCTACACCTTC. Its protein product is CASSFIGQGMTYGYTF.

The rearrangement uses TRBV6-1 and TRBJ2-7; a possible D gene is TRBD2 (6 bases). CDR1 is MNHNS and CDR2 is SASEGT in the germline V gene. V lost 4 bases to trimming and J lost 4 bases, with 8 bases between them. This CDR3 has 12 amino acids. CDR3 DNA: TGTGCCAGCAGTGTGGGGGGATACGAGCAGTACTTC. Translation: CASSVGGYEQYF.

This rearrangement joins TRBV11-3 to TRBJ2-7; D perhaps matches TRBD1 (6 bases). Germline lookup yields CDR1 SGHNT and CDR2 YENEEA. Trimming took 2 bases from V and 2 from J, leaving 10 bases between them. The CDR3 has 14 amino acids. CDR3 in DNA: TGTGCCAGCAGCTTATCGGCAGGGGCCTACGAGCAGTACTTC. Translated, it gives CASSLSAGAYEQYF.

The V call is TRBV5-1, the J call TRBJ2-2; D possibly corresponds to TRBD1 (6 bases). Per the germline V gene, CDR1 is SGHRS and CDR2 is YFSETQ. Trimming removed 9 bases at V and 7 bases at J, with 19 bases between. The CDR3 spans 14 residues. CDR3 protein: CATQTGPRVGELFF. CDR3 DNA sequence: TGCGCCACCCAGACAGGTCCCCGAGTCGGGGAGCTGTTTTTT.